At least ten counts were recorded for the clone carrying this TCR beta chain. The antigen remains unidentified. The CDR3 is made up of 14 amino acids. The V gene lost 5 bases and the J gene lost 6 bases, with 15 bases spanning the gap. The sample originates from a study of T cells in Graves' hyperthyroidism and ophthalmopathy. Across the study: Upon initial diagnosis and before any treatment, peripheral blood was collected.

Findings and caveats of the study: By a 13 V-J model, ophthalmopathy was set apart from stable hyperthyroidism.

What was amplified from RNA transcripts were TCR beta CDR3 regions. In the first-round RT-PCR of the TCR CDR3, the HTBI primer set was used. TCRdb reprocessed the multiplex PCR reads with MiXCR, giving one entry per CDR3 protein. Found here are fewer than 350,000 distinct CDR3 sequences, 12% to 15% of them singletons; the top ten hold around 30%. The receptor was isolated from a woman between 50 and 59 years old with Graves' hyperthyroidism that later progressed to Graves' ophthalmopathy. The chain joins TRBV12-3 or TRBV12-4 to TRBJ2-3; D is tentatively TRBD1 or TRBD2 (6 bases each). Sequencing was performed on blood. CDR3 bases: TGTGCCAGCAGTGACGGGGGCTGGGTTGATACGCAGTATTTT. This sequence encodes CASSDGGWVDTQYF.